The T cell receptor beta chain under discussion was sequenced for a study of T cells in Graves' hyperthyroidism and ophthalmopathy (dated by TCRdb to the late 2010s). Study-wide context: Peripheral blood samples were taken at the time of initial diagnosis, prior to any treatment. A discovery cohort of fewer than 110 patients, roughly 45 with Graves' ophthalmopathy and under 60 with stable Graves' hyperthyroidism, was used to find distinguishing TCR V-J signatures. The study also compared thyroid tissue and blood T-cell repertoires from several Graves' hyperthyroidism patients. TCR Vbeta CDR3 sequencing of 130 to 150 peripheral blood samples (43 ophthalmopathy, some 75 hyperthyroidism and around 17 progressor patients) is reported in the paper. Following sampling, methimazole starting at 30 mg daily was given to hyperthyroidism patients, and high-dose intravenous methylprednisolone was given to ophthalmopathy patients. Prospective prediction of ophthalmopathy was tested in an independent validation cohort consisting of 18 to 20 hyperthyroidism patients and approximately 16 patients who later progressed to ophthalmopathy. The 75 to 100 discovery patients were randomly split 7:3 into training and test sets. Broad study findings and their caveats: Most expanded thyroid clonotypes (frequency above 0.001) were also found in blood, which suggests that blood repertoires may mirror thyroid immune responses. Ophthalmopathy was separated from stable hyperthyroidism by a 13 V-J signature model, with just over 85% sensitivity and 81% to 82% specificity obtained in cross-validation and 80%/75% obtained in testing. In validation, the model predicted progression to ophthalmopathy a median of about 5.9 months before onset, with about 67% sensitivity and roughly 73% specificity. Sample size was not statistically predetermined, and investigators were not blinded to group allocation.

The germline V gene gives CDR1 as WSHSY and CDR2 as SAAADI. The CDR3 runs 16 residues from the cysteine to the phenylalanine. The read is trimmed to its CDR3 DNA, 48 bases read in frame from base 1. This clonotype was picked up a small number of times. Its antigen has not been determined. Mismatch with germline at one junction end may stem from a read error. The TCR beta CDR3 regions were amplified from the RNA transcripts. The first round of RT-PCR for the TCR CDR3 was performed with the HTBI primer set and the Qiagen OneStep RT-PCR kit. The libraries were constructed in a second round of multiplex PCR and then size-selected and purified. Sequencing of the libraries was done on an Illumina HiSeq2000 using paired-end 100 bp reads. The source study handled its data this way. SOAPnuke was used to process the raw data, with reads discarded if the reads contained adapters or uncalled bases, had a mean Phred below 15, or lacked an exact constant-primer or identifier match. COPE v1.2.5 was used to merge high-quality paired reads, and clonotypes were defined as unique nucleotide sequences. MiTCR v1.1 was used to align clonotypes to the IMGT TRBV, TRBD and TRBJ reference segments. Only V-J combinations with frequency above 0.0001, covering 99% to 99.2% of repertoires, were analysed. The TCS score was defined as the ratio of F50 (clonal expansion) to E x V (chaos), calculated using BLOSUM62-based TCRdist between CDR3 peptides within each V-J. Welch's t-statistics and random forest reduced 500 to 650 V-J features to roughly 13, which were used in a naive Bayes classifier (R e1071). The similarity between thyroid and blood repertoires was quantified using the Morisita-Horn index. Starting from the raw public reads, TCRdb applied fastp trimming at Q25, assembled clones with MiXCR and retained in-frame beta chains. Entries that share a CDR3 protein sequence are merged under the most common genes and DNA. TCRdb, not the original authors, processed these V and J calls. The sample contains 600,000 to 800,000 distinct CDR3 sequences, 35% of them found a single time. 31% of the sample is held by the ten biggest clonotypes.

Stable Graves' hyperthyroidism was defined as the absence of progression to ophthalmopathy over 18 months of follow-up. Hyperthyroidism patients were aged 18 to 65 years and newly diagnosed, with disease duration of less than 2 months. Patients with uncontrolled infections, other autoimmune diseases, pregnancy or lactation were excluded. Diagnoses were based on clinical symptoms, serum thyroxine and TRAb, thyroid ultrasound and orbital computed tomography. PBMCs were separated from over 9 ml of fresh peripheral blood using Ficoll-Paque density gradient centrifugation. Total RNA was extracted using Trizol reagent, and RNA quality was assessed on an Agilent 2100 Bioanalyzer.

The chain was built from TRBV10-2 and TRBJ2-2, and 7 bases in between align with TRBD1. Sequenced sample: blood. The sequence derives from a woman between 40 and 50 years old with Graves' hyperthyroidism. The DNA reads TGTGCCAGCAGCAGACAGGGATCTCTGAACACCGGGGAGCTGTTTTTT. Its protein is CASSRQGSLNTGELFF.